Listed below are T cell receptor beta chains from one sample, sequenced in a study of cytomegalovirus exposure and HLA in healthy donors. The assay was immunoSEQ multiplex PCR, and TCRdb's table has in-frame clones only and misses some. The repertoire holds 200,000 or so clones, with approximately 84% as singletons. Sequences were obtained from PBMCs. Receptors were obtained from a man between 18 and 35 years old in good health and CMV-seropositive. Each CDR3 is given with its conserved first and last residue. The D gene is left open where the match is weak. Clone size is stated in some rows and not others, as once, few, many or a class when expanded.

j_call: TRBJ1-5; v_call: TRBV5-8; d_call: .; clone_size: once; cdr3_aa: CASSLRTNQPQHF; cdr3_nt: TGTGCCAGCAGCTTGCGTACTAATCAGCCCCAGCATTTT
j_call: TRBJ2-2; v_call: TRBV6-4; d_call: TRBD2; clone_size: .; cdr3_aa: CASSETSGSNTGELFF; cdr3_nt: TGTGCCAGCAGTGAGACTAGCGGATCGAACACCGGGGAGCTGTTTTTT
j_call: TRBJ2-1; v_call: TRBV19; d_call: TRBD2; clone_size: .; cdr3_aa: CASSIGVGGVLRDEQFF; cdr3_nt: TGTGCCAGTAGTATAGGGGTGGGGGGGGTCTTGAGGGATGAGCAGTTCTTC
j_call: TRBJ2-1; v_call: TRBV29-1; d_call: .; clone_size: .; cdr3_aa: CSVLANNEQFF; cdr3_nt: TGCAGCGTCCTAGCAAACAATGAGCAGTTCTTC
j_call: TRBJ2-5; v_call: TRBV5-1; d_call: .; clone_size: .; cdr3_aa: CASSLTVTGQETQYF; cdr3_nt: TGCGCCAGCAGCTTAACTGTGACAGGCCAAGAGACCCAGTACTTC
j_call: TRBJ1-2; v_call: TRBV19; d_call: .; clone_size: .; cdr3_aa: CASSTLKGLTNYGYTF; cdr3_nt: TGTGCCAGTAGTACCTTAAAGGGGCTGACTAACTATGGCTACACCTTC
j_call: TRBJ2-1; v_call: TRBV30; d_call: .; clone_size: .; cdr3_aa: CAWGSGLNNEQFF; cdr3_nt: TGTGCCTGGGGTTCAGGCCTTAACAATGAGCAGTTCTTC
j_call: TRBJ2-1; v_call: TRBV18; d_call: TRBD2; clone_size: .; cdr3_aa: CASSPPVGTSGLYNEQFF; cdr3_nt: TGTGCCAGCTCACCACCGGTGGGGACTAGCGGCTTATACAATGAGCAGTTCTTC
j_call: TRBJ2-7; v_call: TRBV9; d_call: TRBD2; clone_size: .; cdr3_aa: CASSVGTSGYEQYF; cdr3_nt: TGTGCCAGCAGCGTAGGGACTAGCGGCTACGAGCAGTACTTC
j_call: TRBJ2-2; v_call: TRBV27; d_call: TRBD2; clone_size: .; cdr3_aa: CASSLNGGSTGELFF; cdr3_nt: TGTGCCAGCAGTTTAAACGGCGGGAGCACCGGGGAGCTGTTTTTT
j_call: TRBJ2-7; v_call: TRBV6-1; d_call: .; clone_size: few; cdr3_aa: CASSKDSLNEQYF; cdr3_nt: TGTGCCAGCAGTAAGGACAGTTTGAACGAGCAGTACTTC
j_call: TRBJ2-5; v_call: TRBV27; d_call: TRBD2; clone_size: .; cdr3_aa: CASLLSGRAGETQYF; cdr3_nt: TGTGCCAGTCTTCTTAGCGGGAGGGCCGGAGAGACCCAGTACTTC
j_call: TRBJ2-5; v_call: TRBV29-1; d_call: TRBD2; clone_size: few; cdr3_aa: CSVEEAAGAWETQYF; cdr3_nt: TGCAGCGTTGAAGAAGCAGCGGGAGCATGGGAGACCCAGTACTTC
j_call: TRBJ2-2; v_call: TRBV4-3; d_call: TRBD2; clone_size: .; cdr3_aa: CASSQVLGGGAGELFF; cdr3_nt: TGCGCCAGCAGCCAAGTCTTGGGGGGAGGGGCTGGGGAGCTGTTTTTT
j_call: TRBJ1-3; v_call: TRBV7-2; d_call: TRBD1; clone_size: few; cdr3_aa: CASSLVGGGSGNTIYF; cdr3_nt: TGTGCCAGCAGCTTAGTAGGGGGCGGATCCGGAAACACCATATATTTT
j_call: TRBJ1-1; v_call: TRBV4-2; d_call: .; clone_size: .; cdr3_aa: CASSQDQTENTEAFF; cdr3_nt: TGTGCCAGCAGCCAAGACCAGACTGAGAACACTGAAGCTTTCTTT
j_call: TRBJ2-7; v_call: TRBV28; d_call: TRBD2; clone_size: .; cdr3_aa: CASSGSGSFSYEQYF; cdr3_nt: TGTGCCAGCAGCGGTAGCGGGTCCTTCTCCTACGAGCAGTACTTC
j_call: TRBJ2-7; v_call: TRBV5-4; d_call: TRBD1; clone_size: .; cdr3_aa: CASSLARTGVGEQYF; cdr3_nt: TGTGCCAGCAGCTTGGCCAGGACAGGGGTAGGCGAGCAGTACTTC
j_call: TRBJ2-7; v_call: TRBV28; d_call: TRBD2; clone_size: .; cdr3_aa: CASKWREGLHEQYF; cdr3_nt: TGTGCCAGCAAATGGCGGGAGGGCCTCCACGAGCAGTACTTC
j_call: TRBJ1-5; v_call: TRBV5-1; d_call: .; clone_size: .; cdr3_aa: CASSLAGNQPQHF; cdr3_nt: TGCGCCAGCAGCTTGGCCGGCAATCAGCCCCAGCATTTT
j_call: TRBJ2-7; v_call: TRBV5-8; d_call: TRBD1; clone_size: .; cdr3_aa: CASSWDRAGEQYF; cdr3_nt: TGTGCCAGCAGCTGGGACAGGGCGGGAGAGCAGTACTTC
j_call: TRBJ1-1; v_call: TRBV7-2; d_call: .; clone_size: .; cdr3_aa: CASSDRIEAFF; cdr3_nt: TGTGCCAGCAGTGACAGGATTGAAGCTTTCTTT